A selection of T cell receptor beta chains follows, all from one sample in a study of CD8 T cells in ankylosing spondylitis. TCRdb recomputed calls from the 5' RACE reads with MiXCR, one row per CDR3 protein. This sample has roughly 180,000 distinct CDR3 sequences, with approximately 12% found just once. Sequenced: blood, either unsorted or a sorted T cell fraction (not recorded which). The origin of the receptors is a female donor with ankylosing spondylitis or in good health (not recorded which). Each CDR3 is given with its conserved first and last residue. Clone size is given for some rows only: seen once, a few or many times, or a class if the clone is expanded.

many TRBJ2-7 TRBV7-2 CASYVGVRGTYEQYF
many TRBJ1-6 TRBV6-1 CASSEREGANSPLHF
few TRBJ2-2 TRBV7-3 CASSPSQVGELFF
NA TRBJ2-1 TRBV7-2 CASSFIVAFSSYNEQFF
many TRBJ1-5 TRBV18 CASSPQWSNQPQHF
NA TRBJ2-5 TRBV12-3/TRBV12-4 CASNLNGQTQYF
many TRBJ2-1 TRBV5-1 CASSLEVRMTSYNEQFF
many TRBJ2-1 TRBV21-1 CASISGAYNEQFF
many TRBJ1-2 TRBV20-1 CSAPPAENYGYTF
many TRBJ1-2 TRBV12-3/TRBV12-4 CASSLARTYGYTF
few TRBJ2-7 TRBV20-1 CRPVGTVTYEQYF
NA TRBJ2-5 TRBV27 CASSLPNQETQYF
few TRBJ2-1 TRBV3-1 CASSRPLAANSYNEQFF
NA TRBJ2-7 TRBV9 CASSVAGTTYEQYF
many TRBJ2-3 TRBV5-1 CASSLRTGTTDTQYF
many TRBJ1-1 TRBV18 CASSPVQGGTNTEAFF
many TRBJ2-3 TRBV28 CASRLTGTQYF
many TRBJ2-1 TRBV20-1 CSAVSIGSYSYNEQFF
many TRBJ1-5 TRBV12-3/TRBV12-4 CASSYDWELSNQPQHF
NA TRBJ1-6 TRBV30 CAWSGGLDNSPLHF
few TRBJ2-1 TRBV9 CASSVSGRTSEEQFF
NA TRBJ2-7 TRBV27 CASSTNSGSSYEQYF
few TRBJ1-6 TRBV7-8 CASSQARLGTGLSPLHF
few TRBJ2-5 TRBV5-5 CASSLLRALMETQYF
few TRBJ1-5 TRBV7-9 CASSWGQGAFNNQPQHF
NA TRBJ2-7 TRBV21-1 CASSKDGSSYEQYF
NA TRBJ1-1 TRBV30 CAWSATGGTEVFF
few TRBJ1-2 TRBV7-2 CASSQDRGAGYTF
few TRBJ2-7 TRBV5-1 CASYTGHRNSYEQYF
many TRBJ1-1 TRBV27 CASSLYRDTEAFF
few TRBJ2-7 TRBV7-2 CASSLRDGAYEQYF
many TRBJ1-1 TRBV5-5 CASSSRTANTEAFF
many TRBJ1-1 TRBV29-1 CSFDRGITEAFF
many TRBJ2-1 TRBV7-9 CASSPRTSGTSYNEQFF
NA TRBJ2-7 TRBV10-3 CAILSGTGKPYEQYF
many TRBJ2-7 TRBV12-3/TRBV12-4 CASSLRQGLTSYEQYF
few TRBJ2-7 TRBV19 CASSIADRGQYEQYF
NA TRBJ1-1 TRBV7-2 CASSLSSLNTEAFF
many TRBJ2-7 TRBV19 CASSMRQASREQYF
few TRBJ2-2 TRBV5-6 CASSYGTSGRADTGELFF
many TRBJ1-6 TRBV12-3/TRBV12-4 CASSPSQMGLGNSPLHF
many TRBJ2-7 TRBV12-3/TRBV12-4 CASSFGDRQYF
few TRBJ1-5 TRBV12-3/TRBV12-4 CASSLQGPYQPQHF
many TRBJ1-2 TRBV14 CASSRTVTNYGYTF
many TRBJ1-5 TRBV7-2 CASSPNYNQPQHF
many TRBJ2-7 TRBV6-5 CASSYSTSSYEQYF
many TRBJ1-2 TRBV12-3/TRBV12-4 CASSLNRQAGGYTF
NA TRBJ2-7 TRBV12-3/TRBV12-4 CASSLVGQAYEQYF
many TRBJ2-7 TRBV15 CATSRDRSGGSYEQYF
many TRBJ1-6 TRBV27 CASSHDRGNSPLHF
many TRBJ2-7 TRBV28 CASIPGTSGNYEQYF
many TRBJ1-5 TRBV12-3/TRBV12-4 CASSSQGSNQPQHF
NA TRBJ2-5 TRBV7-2 CASSPQVGQGLSETQYF
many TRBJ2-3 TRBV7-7 CASSSGGGTADTQYF
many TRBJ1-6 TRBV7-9 CASSLGTDNSPLHF
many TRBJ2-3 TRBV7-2 CASSLEADTQYF
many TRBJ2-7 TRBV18 CASSMSKNYEQYF
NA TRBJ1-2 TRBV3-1 CASSQDRGYGYTF
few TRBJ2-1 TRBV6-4 CASSDSGYEQFF